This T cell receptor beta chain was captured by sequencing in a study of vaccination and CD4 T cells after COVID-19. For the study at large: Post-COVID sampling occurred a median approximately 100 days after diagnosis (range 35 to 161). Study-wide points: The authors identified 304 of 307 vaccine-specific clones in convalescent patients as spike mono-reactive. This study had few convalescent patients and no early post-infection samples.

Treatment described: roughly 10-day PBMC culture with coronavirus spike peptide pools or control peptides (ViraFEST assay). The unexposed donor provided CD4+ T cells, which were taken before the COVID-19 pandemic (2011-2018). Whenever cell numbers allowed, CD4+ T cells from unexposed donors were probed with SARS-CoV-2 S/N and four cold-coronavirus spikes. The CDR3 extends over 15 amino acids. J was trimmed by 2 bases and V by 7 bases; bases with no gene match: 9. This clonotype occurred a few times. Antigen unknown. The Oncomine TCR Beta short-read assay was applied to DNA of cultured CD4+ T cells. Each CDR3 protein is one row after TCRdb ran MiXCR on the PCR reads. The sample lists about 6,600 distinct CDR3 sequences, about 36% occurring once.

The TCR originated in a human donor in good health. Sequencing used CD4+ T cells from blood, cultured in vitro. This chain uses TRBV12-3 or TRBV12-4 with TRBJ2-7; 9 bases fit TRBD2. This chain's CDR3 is CASKLGGGGPYEQYF. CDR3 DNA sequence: TGTGCCAGCAAGTTAGGCGGGGGGGGTCCCTACGAGCAGTACTTC.